This passage covers 10 T cell receptor beta chains from one sample sequenced in a study of blood T cell repertoires in COVID-19. Assay: immunoSEQ multiplex PCR; the TCRdb copy retains only in-frame clones and omits some. In the table there are roughly 250,000 clones, roughly 88% of which are singletons. The sequenced sample consisted of PBMCs or T cells enriched from blood (not recorded which). These receptors all stem from a woman between 35 and 50 years old who had been exposed to COVID-19.

This clone came up a few times. The rearrangement joins TRBV2 to TRBJ2-7; 14 positions agree with TRBD2. Germline CDR1 is SNHLY and CDR2 is FYNNEI. The CDR3 has 16 amino acids. The CDR3 protein is CASRDGTSGSRNEQYV. In nucleotides, the CDR3 is TGTGCCAGCCGTGACGGGACTAGCGGGAGTCGCAACGAGCAGTACGTC.

The gene calls are TRBV6-2 or TRBV6-3 and TRBJ1-5, with 9 bases aligning to TRBD1. Germline V gene data show CDR1 as MNHEY and CDR2 as SVGEGT. CDR3 size: 17 residues. V shed 2 bases, J shed 3 bases, and the junction held 8 bases outside the gene matches. Here the CDR3 reads CASSYRGQGHYNQPQHF. CDR3 bases: TGTGCCAGCAGTTACCGGGGACAGGGCCACTACAATCAGCCCCAGCATTTT.

The rearrangement uses TRBV7-2 and TRBJ2-5; a weak D match, TRBD1 (6 bases). Germline assignment: CDR1 SGHTA and CDR2 FQGNSA. The CDR3 loop spans 14 amino acids. The germline V and J ends were trimmed by 4 bases and 4 bases, with 13 bases remaining between them. The CDR3 is CASSSIGGRETQYF. The CDR3 nucleotides are TGTGCCAGCAGCTCAATAGGGGGAAGAGAGACCCAGTACTTC.

Notes on this clone: The same CDR3 can be traced to other DNA sequences in this sample. The genes are TRBV18 and TRBJ2-5, with 8 bases that match TRBD1. The V gene end was trimmed by 5 bases and the J gene end by 5 bases; junction bases not matched to a gene: 4. This CDR3 comprises 13 residues. Germline V gives CDR1 KGHSH, CDR2 LQKENI. The CDR3 DNA reads as TGTGCCAGCTCAAGGGGACAGGAGGAGACCCAGTACTTC. Its protein product is CASSRGQEETQYF.

This chain connects TRBV7-2 to TRBJ1-1; D is possibly TRBD1 (6 bases). V was cut by 5 bases and J by 3 bases, with 13 bases left in between. The CDR3 extends over 14 amino acids. Germline values: CDR1 SGHTA, CDR2 FQGNSA. CDR3 nucleotide sequence: TGTGCCAGCAGCGACAGAGGGGGAGACACTGAAGCTTTCTTT. Residues: CASSDRGGDTEAFF.

This clone showed up just once. The genes are TRBV7-8 and TRBJ1-1; unclear D gene. V was cut by 1 base and J by 0 bases, with 6 bases left in between. Germline CDR1 is SGHVS and CDR2 is FQNEAQ. The CDR3 has 14 amino acids. The CDR3 loop reads CASSLVGVNTEAFF. CDR3 coding DNA: TGTGCCAGCAGCTTAGTGGGAGTGAACACTGAAGCTTTCTTT. Full variable domain (remainder filled in from reference TRBV7-8 and TRBJ1-1): GAGVSQSPRYKVAKRGQDVALRCDPISGHVSLFWYQQALGQGPEFLTYFQNEAQLDKSGLPSDRFFAERPEGSVSTLKIQRTQQEDSAVYLCASSLVGVNTEAFFGQGTRLTVV.

The V call is TRBV18, the J call TRBJ1-1; 7 positions agree with TRBD1. Per the germline V gene, CDR1 is KGHSH and CDR2 is LQKENI. V lost 5 bases and J lost 0; bases outside the gene matches: 0. This CDR3 comprises 13 residues. CDR3 sequence reads: CASSGQVNTEAFF. The DNA for the CDR3 is TGTGCCAGCTCAGGACAGGTGAACACTGAAGCTTTCTTT.

This chain connects TRBV5-1 to TRBJ2-7; 11 bases line up with TRBD1. The length of the CDR3 is 16 residues. Germline V gene data show CDR1 as SGHRS and CDR2 as YFSETQ. Trimming removed 0 bases from V and 5 bases from J; junction bases left unmatched: 7. The CDR3 nucleotides read TGCGCCAGCAGCTTGGTTGGGACAGGGGGTAAAGACGAGCAGTACTTC. Translating it yields CASSLVGTGGKDEQYF.

The rearrangement joins TRBV7-2 to TRBJ2-5, with 9 bases aligning to TRBD1. The CDR3 has 15 residues. Germline-derived CDR1 and CDR2 are SGHTA and FQGNSA. V trimming: 5 bases; J trimming: 5 bases; junction bases outside the gene matches: 9. The CDR3 DNA sequence: TGTGCCAGCAGCGCGAGCCGGGACAGGGTTGAGACCCAGTACTTC. Translating gives CASSASRDRVETQYF. Variable domain in full (rest from reference TRBV7-2 and TRBJ2-5): GAGVSQSPSNKVTEKGKDVELRCDPISGHTALYWYRQSLGQGLEFLIYFQGNSAPDKSGLPSDRFSAERTGGSVSTLTIQRTQQEDSAVYLCASSASRDRVETQYFGPGTRLLVL.

The chain is built from TRBV28 and TRBJ2-1; a weak D match, TRBD1 (5 bases). The length of the CDR3 is 14 residues. Trimming pared 5 bases from V and 7 bases from J, leaving 15 bases between. Germline lookup yields CDR1 MDHEN and CDR2 SYDVKM. CDR3 nucleotides: TGTGCCAGCAGTCCCAGGGCCTACCGAAATGAGCAGTTCTTC. This encodes CASSPRAYRNEQFF. Drawing the rest from reference TRBV28 and TRBJ2-1, the complete variable domain is DVKVTQSSRYLVKRTGEKVFLECVQDMDHENMFWYRQDPGLGLRLIYFSYDVKMKEKGDIPEGYSVSREKKERFSLILESASTNQTSMYLCASSPRAYRNEQFFGPGTRLTVL.